The clone carrying this TCR beta chain was found once. CDR1 LNHDA and CDR2 SQIVND come from the germline V gene (reference sequence). The CDR3 is made up of 14 amino acids. J gave up 8 bases and V 7 bases, and 13 bases lay outside the gene matches. This sample is part of a study of control samples from healthy donors and cancer patients. Profiled with immunoSEQ multiplex PCR; TCRdb holds only in-frame clones, not every one. The table includes fewer than 50,000 clones, 90% to 95% detected once. This TCR derives from a man younger than 45 with colorectal cancer. The chain links TRBV19 to TRBJ1-2, with TRBD1 matching over 7 bases. The sample consisted of PBMCs. CDR3 bases: TGTGCCAGTACCCGACAGGGCAACACCAGAGGCTACACCTTC. It yields the protein CASTRQGNTRGYTF.